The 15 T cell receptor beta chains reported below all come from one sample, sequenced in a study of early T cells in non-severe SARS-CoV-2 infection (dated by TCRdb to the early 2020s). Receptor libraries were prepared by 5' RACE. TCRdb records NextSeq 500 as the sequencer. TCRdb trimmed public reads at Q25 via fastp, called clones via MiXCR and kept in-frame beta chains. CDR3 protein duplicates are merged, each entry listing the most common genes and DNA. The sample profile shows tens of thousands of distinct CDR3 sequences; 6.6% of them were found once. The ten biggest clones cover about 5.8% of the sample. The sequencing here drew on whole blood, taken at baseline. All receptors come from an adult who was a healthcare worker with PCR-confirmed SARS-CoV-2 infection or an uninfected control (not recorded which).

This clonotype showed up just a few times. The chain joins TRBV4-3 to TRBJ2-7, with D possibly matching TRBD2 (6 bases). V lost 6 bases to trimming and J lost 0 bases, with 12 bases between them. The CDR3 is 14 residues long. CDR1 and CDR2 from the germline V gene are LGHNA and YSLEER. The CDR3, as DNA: TGCGCCAGCAGTACGGGGGTTTTCTCCTACGAGCAGTACTTC. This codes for CASSTGVFSYEQYF.

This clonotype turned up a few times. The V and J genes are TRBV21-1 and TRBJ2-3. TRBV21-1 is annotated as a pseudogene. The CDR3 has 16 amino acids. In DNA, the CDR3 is TGTGCTCCTGAGTTGGTTCCGCCGTATCGCACAGATACGCAGTATTTT. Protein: CAPELVPPYRTDTQYF.

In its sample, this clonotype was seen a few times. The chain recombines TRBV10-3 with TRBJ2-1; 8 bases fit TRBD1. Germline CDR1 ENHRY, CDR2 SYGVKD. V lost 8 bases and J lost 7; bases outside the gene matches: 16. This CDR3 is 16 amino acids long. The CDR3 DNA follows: TGTGCCATCGAATCTCCGGGGACAGGTATAACTAATGAGCAGTTCTTC. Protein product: CAIESPGTGITNEQFF.

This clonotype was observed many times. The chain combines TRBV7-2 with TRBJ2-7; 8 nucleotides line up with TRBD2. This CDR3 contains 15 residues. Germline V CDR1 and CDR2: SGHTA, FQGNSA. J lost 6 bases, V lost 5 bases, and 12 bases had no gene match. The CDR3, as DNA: TGTGCCAGCAGCCGAAGATCCGGGGGGGGCCCCGAGCAGTACTTC. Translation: CASSRRSGGGPEQYF. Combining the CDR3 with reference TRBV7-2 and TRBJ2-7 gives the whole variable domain GAGVSQSPSNKVTEKGKDVELRCDPISGHTALYWYRQSLGQGLEFLIYFQGNSAPDKSGLPSDRFSAERTGGSVSTLTIQRTQQEDSAVYLCASSRRSGGGPEQYFGPGTRLTVT.

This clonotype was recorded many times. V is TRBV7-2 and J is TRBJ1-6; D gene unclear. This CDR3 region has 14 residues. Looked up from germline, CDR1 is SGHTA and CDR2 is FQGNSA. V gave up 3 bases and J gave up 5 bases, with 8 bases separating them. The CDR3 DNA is TGTGCCAGCAGCTTTGGGTCTCATAATTCACCCCTCCACTTT. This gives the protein CASSFGSHNSPLHF.

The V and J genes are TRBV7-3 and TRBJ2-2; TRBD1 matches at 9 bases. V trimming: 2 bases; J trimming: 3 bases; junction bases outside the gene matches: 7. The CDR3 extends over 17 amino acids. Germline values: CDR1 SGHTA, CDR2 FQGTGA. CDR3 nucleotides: TGTGCCAGCAGCTTATCACGAACAGGGGGCGACACCGGGGAGCTGTTTTTT. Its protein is CASSLSRTGGDTGELFF.

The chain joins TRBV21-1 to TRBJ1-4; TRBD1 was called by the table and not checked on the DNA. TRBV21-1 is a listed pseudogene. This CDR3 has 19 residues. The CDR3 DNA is TGTGCCAGCAGCAAAGGAGACAGGGGGCTCCCCCAGGGGGTCGAAAAACTGTTTTTT. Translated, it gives CASSKGDRGLPQGVEKLFF.

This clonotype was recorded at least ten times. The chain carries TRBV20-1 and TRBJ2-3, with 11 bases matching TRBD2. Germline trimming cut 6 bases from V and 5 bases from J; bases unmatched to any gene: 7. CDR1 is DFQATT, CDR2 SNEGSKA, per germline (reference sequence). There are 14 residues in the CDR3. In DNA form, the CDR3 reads TGCAGTGCCGGTAGCGGGGGGGCCATAGATACGCAGTATTTT. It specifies CSAGSGGAIDTQYF.

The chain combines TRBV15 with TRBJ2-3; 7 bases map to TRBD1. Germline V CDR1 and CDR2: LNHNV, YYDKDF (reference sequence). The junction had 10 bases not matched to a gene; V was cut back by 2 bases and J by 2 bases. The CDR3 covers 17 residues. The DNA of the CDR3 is TGTGCCACCAGCAGATATCGCCGGGACAGACTCACAGATACGCAGTATTTT. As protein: CATSRYRRDRLTDTQYF. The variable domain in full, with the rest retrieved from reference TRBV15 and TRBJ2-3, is DAMVIQNPRYQVTQFGKPVTLSCSQTLNHNVMYWYQQKSSQAPKLLFHYYDKDFNNEADTPDNFQSRRPNTSFCFLDIRSPGLGDTAMYLCATSRYRRDRLTDTQYFGPGTRLTVL.

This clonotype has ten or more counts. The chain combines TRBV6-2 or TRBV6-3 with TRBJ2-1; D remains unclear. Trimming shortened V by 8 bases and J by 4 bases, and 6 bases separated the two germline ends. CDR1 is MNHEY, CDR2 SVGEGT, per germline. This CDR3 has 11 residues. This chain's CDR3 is CASRSYNEQFF. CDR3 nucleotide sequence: TGTGCCAGCCGCTCTTACAATGAGCAGTTCTTC.

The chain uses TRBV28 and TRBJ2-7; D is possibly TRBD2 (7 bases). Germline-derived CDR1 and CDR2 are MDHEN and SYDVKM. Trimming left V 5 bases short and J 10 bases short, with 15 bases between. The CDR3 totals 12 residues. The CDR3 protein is CASSRGADSQYF. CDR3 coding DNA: TGTGCCAGCAGTCGGGGGGCGGACAGCCAGTACTTC.

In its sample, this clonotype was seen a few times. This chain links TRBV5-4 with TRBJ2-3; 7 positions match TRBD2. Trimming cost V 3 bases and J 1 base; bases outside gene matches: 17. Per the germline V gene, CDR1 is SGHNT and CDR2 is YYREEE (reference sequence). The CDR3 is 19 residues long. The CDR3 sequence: CASSSATFSRLAGTDTQYF. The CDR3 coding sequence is TGTGCCAGCAGCTCGGCCACCTTTAGCCGGCTAGCGGGCACAGATACGCAGTATTTT.

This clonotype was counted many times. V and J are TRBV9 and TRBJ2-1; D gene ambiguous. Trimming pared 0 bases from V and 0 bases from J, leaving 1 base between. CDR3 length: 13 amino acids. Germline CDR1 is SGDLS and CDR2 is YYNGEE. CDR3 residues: CASSVASYNEQFF. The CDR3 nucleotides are TGTGCCAGCAGCGTAGCCTCCTACAATGAGCAGTTCTTC.

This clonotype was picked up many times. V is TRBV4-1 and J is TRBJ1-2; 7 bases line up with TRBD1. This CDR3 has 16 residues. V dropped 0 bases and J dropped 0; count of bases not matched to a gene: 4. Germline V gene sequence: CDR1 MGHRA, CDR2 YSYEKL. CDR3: CASSQDAGTANYGYTF. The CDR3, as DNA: TGCGCCAGCAGCCAAGACGCTGGGACAGCTAACTATGGCTACACCTTC.

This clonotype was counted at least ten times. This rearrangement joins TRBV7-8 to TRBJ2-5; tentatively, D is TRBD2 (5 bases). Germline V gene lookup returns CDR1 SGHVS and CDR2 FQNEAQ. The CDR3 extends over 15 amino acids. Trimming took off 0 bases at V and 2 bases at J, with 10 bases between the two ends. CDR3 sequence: CASSLAFGVQETQYF. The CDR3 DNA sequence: TGTGCCAGCAGCTTAGCCTTCGGGGTACAAGAGACCCAGTACTTC.